A single sample is the source of the 28 T cell receptor beta chains below, sequenced in a study of T-cell memory formation after mild COVID-19. Each CDR3 protein is one row after TCRdb ran MiXCR on the 5' RACE reads. Among some 440,000 distinct CDR3 sequences listed, around 27% were seen once. The sequencing sample was made of PBMCs or a T cell subset sorted from them (not recorded which). The receptors derive from an adult woman who had mild COVID-19 (a few samples of this study predate the infection). Cell type and time point are not known.

The rearrangement uses TRBV6-5 and TRBJ1-4; possible D gene TRBD1, 5 bases. V was cut by 6 bases and J by 8 bases, with 13 bases left in between. The germline V gene has CDR1 MNHEY and CDR2 SVGAGI. There are 13 residues in the CDR3. Here the CDR3 DNA reads TGTGCCAGCAGGCGGGACCTTGGGGAAAAACTGTTTTTT. This sequence encodes CASRRDLGEKLFF.

Only a few counts were recorded for this clonotype. J is TRBJ1-1 and V is TRBV10-3; perhaps TRBD1 as D (5 bases). Germline-derived CDR1 and CDR2 are ENHRY and SYGVKD. V lost 10 bases and J 4 bases, leaving 16 bases between the germline ends. CDR3 size: 13 residues. The CDR3 sequence is CATRKGIGTEAFF. In nucleotides, the CDR3 is TGTGCCACACGCAAGGGGATTGGCACTGAAGCTTTCTTT.

This sequence joins TRBV24-1 and TRBJ1-2; D unclear. CDR3 length: 13 residues. V dropped 6 bases and J dropped 4 bases, with 11 bases sitting between them. Per germline, CDR1 KGHDR and CDR2 SFDVKD. The CDR3 reads CATSPGGPYGYTF. In DNA, the CDR3 is TGTGCCACCAGTCCCGGCGGACCCTATGGCTACACCTTC.

This clonotype was observed a handful of times. V gene TRBV11-2 combines with J gene TRBJ2-3, with D possibly TRBD1 on 6 matching bases. Looked up from germline, CDR1 is SGHAT and CDR2 is FQNNGV. Between the trimmed V and J ends, which lost 4 bases and 7 bases, there was a span of 18 bases. The CDR3 has 15 amino acids. CDR3 amino acids: CASSSSGQGRNTQYF. The CDR3 DNA reads as TGTGCCAGCAGCTCCTCGGGGCAGGGGAGAAATACGCAGTATTTT.

V usage is TRBV24-1 and J usage is TRBJ2-6; no clear D gene. The germline V gene encodes CDR1 KGHDR and CDR2 SFDVKD. V gave up 6 bases and J gave up 0 bases, with 8 bases separating them. CDR3 length: 15 residues. As DNA, the CDR3 is TGTGCCACCAGTAATGCCTACTCTGGGGCCAACGTCCTGACTTTC. Its translation is CATSNAYSGANVLTF.

The chain uses TRBV9 and TRBJ1-5, with TRBD1 matching 10 bases. CDR1 is SGDLS and CDR2 is YYNGEE in the germline V gene. The CDR3 spans 14 residues. V lost 3 bases and J lost 7; bases outside the gene matches: 4. CDR3 coding DNA: TGTGCCAGCAGCGCGGGGACAGGGGTCCAGCCCCAGCATTTT. As protein: CASSAGTGVQPQHF.

This clonotype was counted between two and nine times. V usage is TRBV6-5 and J usage is TRBJ2-7; TRBD2 aligns across 10 bases. Trimming cost V 5 bases and J 2 bases; bases outside gene matches: 9. The CDR3 consists of 16 residues. Germline loops: CDR1 MNHEY, CDR2 SVGAGI. DNA for the CDR3: TGTGCCAGCAGTACTCTGAGCGGGAGGGGAACCTACGAGCAGTACTTC. Translation gives CASSTLSGRGTYEQYF.

The chain couples TRBV6-1 to TRBJ1-5, with D maybe TRBD1 (6 bases). This CDR3 has 14 residues. V lost 8 bases to trimming and J lost 8 bases, with 19 bases between them. Germline CDR1 MNHNS, CDR2 SASEGT. The CDR3 region has the DNA TGTGCCAGCGATATTTCGGGGGGCTTGGAGCCCCAGCATTTT. This gives the protein CASDISGGLEPQHF.

V and J are TRBV20-1 and TRBJ2-2; a possible D gene is TRBD1 (5 bases). The CDR3 runs 15 residues. Germline V gives CDR1 DFQATT, CDR2 SNEGSKA (reference sequence). Trimming took off 3 bases at V and 4 bases at J, with 15 bases between the two ends. The CDR3 region is CSARDPGKGTGELFF. As DNA, the CDR3 is TGCAGTGCTAGGGATCCAGGGAAGGGCACCGGGGAGCTGTTTTTT.

J is TRBJ2-7 and V is TRBV24-1; 11 bases are a match to TRBD2. The CDR3 spans 16 residues. Losses at the gene ends were 3 bases for V and 7 bases for J; bases not matched to a gene: 10. Per germline, CDR1 KGHDR and CDR2 SFDVKD. CDR3 protein: CATSDPTGTSGTEQYF. The CDR3 nucleotides are TGTGCCACCAGTGATCCTACCGGGACTAGCGGTACGGAGCAGTACTTC.

The chain uses TRBV6-2 or TRBV6-3 and TRBJ2-6; TRBD1 agrees at 7 bases. The trim removed 8 bases at V and 4 bases at J, leaving 8 bases unmatched. Germline V gene data show CDR1 as MNHEY and CDR2 as SVGEGT. CDR3 length equals 15 residues. This CDR3 is CASESGGSGANVLTF. The CDR3 bases are TGTGCCAGCGAGTCAGGGGGTTCCGGGGCCAACGTCCTGACTTTC.

The rearrangement uses TRBV24-1 and TRBJ1-2; D unclear. The germline V gene has CDR1 KGHDR and CDR2 SFDVKD. There are 13 residues in the CDR3. V lost 0 bases and J lost 9, with 10 bases in between. CDR3 loop: CATSDLYRESYTF. In nucleotides, the CDR3 is TGTGCCACCAGTGATTTGTATCGGGAGAGCTACACCTTC.

The chain carries TRBV20-1 and TRBJ2-7, with D perhaps TRBD1 or TRBD2 (5 bases each). V dropped 0 bases and J dropped 6 bases, with 12 bases sitting between them. CDR1 and CDR2 from the germline V gene are DFQATT and SNEGSKA (reference sequence). CDR3 length: 13 residues. This CDR3 reads CSARDLRGAEQYF. As DNA, the CDR3 is TGCAGTGCTAGAGATCTACGAGGGGCCGAGCAGTACTTC.

This clonotype was observed a handful of times. The J gene is TRBJ2-1, the V gene TRBV4-3; perhaps TRBD2 as D (5 bases). Germline values: CDR1 LGHNA, CDR2 YSLEER. V lost 0 bases and J lost 0, with 15 bases in between. CDR3 length: 18 residues. CDR3 in amino acids: CASSQDMKRPSSYNEQFF. CDR3 coding DNA: TGCGCCAGCAGCCAAGATATGAAGCGGCCAAGCTCCTACAATGAGCAGTTCTTC.

This clonotype occurred a few times. This sequence joins TRBV24-1 and TRBJ2-7; D unresolved. The germline V and J ends were trimmed by 0 bases and 3 bases, with 11 bases remaining between them. The CDR3 is 15 amino acids. Germline CDR1 and CDR2: KGHDR and SFDVKD. Written as DNA, the CDR3 is TGTGCCACCAGTGATTTGCTCGTCACCGGCTACGAGCAGTACTTC. Residues: CATSDLLVTGYEQYF.

A few counts support this clonotype. The genes are TRBV10-3 and TRBJ1-5; 8 bases map to TRBD1. CDR3 length equals 17 residues. V lost 10 bases, J lost 0 bases, and 14 bases stayed unmatched. Germline CDR1 reads ENHRY; CDR2 reads SYGVKD. The CDR3 DNA sequence: TGTGCCACCGAGGACAGGGACAATCACTATAGCAATCAGCCCCAGCATTTT. It yields the protein CATEDRDNHYSNQPQHF.

This clonotype was observed a handful of times. The V gene is TRBV5-5, the J gene TRBJ1-2; the D gene is possibly TRBD1 (5 bases). The ends were cut back, 1 base at V and 5 bases at J, with 18 bases in the middle. CDR1 is SGHKS, CDR2 YYEKEE, per germline (reference sequence). The CDR3 length is 16 residues. In DNA, the CDR3 is TGTGCCAGCAGCTTGTCGAAGGGTGCGGGGGTTTATGGCTACACCTTC. It yields the protein CASSLSKGAGVYGYTF.

The rearrangement uses TRBV7-9 and TRBJ1-2, with TRBD1 matching 9 bases. Germline CDR1 reads SEHNR; CDR2 reads FQNEAQ (reference sequence). V trimming: 6 bases; J trimming: 12 bases; junction bases outside the gene matches: 11. CDR3 length: 13 amino acids. The CDR3 DNA reads as TGTGCCAGCAGATCCGGGACAGGGTCCCTGAACACCTTC. It specifies CASRSGTGSLNTF.

This chain joins TRBV15 and TRBJ2-1; 8 nucleotides agree with TRBD2. The CDR3 runs 15 residues. CDR1 and CDR2 (germline): LNHNV, YYDKDF (reference sequence). V shed 1 base, J shed 10 bases, and the junction held 9 bases outside the gene matches. CDR3 amino acids: CATSRAIGLAGEQFF. The CDR3 nucleotides read TGTGCCACCAGCAGAGCAATCGGACTAGCTGGAGAGCAGTTCTTC.

V is TRBV11-2 and J is TRBJ2-7; TRBD2 aligns across 11 bases. Germline V CDR1 and CDR2: SGHAT, FQNNGV. The CDR3 spans 16 residues. Losses at the gene ends were 1 base for V and 3 bases for J; bases not matched to a gene: 5. The chain's CDR3 is CASSLVASGRLYEQYF. Written as DNA, the CDR3 is TGTGCCAGCAGCTTAGTCGCTAGCGGGAGGCTCTACGAGCAGTACTTC.

This clonotype was recorded a few times. This rearrangement joins TRBV20-1 to TRBJ2-7, with D perhaps TRBD1 (6 bases). V lost 6 bases and J lost 5, with 17 bases in between. The CDR3 extends over 13 amino acids. Germline V gene data show CDR1 as DFQATT and CDR2 as SNEGSKA (reference sequence). DNA of the CDR3: TGCAGTGCGTATAACAGGGCTCTCCACGAGCAGTACTTC. It specifies CSAYNRALHEQYF.

The chain joins TRBV6-1 to TRBJ2-3; 11 bases match TRBD2. Trimming at V came to 11 bases and at J to 5 bases, leaving 9 bases not matched to a gene. The V gene's germline CDR1 is MNHNS and CDR2 SASEGT. There are 14 residues in the CDR3. The CDR3 sequence: CAGTSGSRIDTQYF. The DNA of the CDR3 is TGTGCCGGAACTAGCGGGAGTAGGATAGATACGCAGTATTTT.

The rearrangement links TRBV12-3 or TRBV12-4 to TRBJ2-6; 8 positions match TRBD1. CDR3 length: 19 residues. Germline trimming cut 5 bases from V and 2 bases from J; bases unmatched to any gene: 14. The CDR3 sequence: CASSRNAQNRGTGANVLTF. CDR3 nucleotide sequence: TGTGCCAGCAGTCGCAACGCACAAAACAGGGGGACTGGGGCCAACGTCCTGACTTTC.

V gene TRBV7-9 combines with J gene TRBJ2-1, with D maybe TRBD2 (5 bases). Trimming cost V 5 bases and J 8 bases, with 13 bases left between them. This CDR3 is built from 13 residues. Germline CDR1 SEHNR, CDR2 FQNEAQ (reference sequence). The CDR3 nucleotides read TGTGCCAGCAGCACCTCGGCCGGGGATGAGCAGTTCTTC. Its translation: CASSTSAGDEQFF.

CDR3 in amino acids: CASSPGQGGYTF. CDR3 bases: TGTGCCAGCAGTCCCGGACAGGGCGGCTACACCTTC. The J gene is TRBJ1-2, the V gene TRBV6-5; 8 bases fit TRBD1. This CDR3 spans 12 amino acids. The junction had 4 bases not matched to a gene; V was cut back by 5 bases and J by 8 bases. From germline, CDR1 is MNHEY and CDR2 SVGAGI.

J is TRBJ2-7 and V is TRBV27; TRBD2 aligns across 7 bases. CDR1 and CDR2 (germline): MNHEY, SMNVEV (reference sequence). The J segment lost 8 bases and the V segment lost 4 bases, leaving 14 bases of the junction unmatched. This CDR3 comprises 15 residues. CDR3 in DNA: TGTGCCAGCAGTTCCCTCCTAGCGGCCCATGCCAAGCAGTACTTC. It encodes CASSSLLAAHAKQYF.

The rearrangement links TRBV12-3 or TRBV12-4 to TRBJ1-1; maybe TRBD1 (5 bases). The CDR3 loop spans 15 amino acids. Trimming left V 3 bases short and J 1 base short, with 12 bases between. The CDR3 loop is CASSLYGTENTEAFF. CDR3 nucleotides: TGTGCCAGCAGTTTGTACGGGACGGAGAACACTGAAGCTTTCTTT.

This clonotype has a handful of counts. CDR3 in DNA: TGTGCCACCTCCGGACGGAGCTCCTACAATGAGCAGTTCTTC. Translation gives CATSGRSSYNEQFF. This chain uses TRBV24-1 with TRBJ2-1; D uncertain. In germline, CDR1 is KGHDR, CDR2 SFDVKD. The CDR3 loop spans 14 amino acids. V was shortened by 9 bases and J by 0 bases, with 11 bases between the two germline ends.